The clone carrying this T cell receptor (beta chain) is a singleton in its sample. Its target is not known. This record belongs to a study of OX40 agonist ivuxolimab in advanced cancers. Overall study findings and caveats: Expanded peripheral T cells had an undetermined antigen specificity.

TCRdb's copy holds only in-frame clones and misses some; the assay was immunoSEQ multiplex PCR. The sample contains 40,000 to 55,000 clones, 85% to 95% of which appear only once. The sample here was CD4+ or CD8+ T cells sorted from blood, taken in a trial of the OX40 agonist ivuxolimab. This receptor was obtained from an adult with an advanced solid tumor such as melanoma, head and neck, liver or kidney cancer.

CDR3 protein: CASSLDRARSYEQYF. CDR3 bases: TGTGCCAGCAGCTTAGATAGGGCCAGATCCTACGAGCAGTACTTC. The chain combines TRBV11-2 with TRBJ2-7; D unresolved. CDR1 is SGHAT, CDR2 FQNNGV, per germline. This CDR3 has 15 amino acids. V gave up 0 bases and J gave up 1 base, with 10 bases separating them.